Listed below are T cell receptor beta chains from one sample, sequenced in a study of blood T cell repertoires in COVID-19. Sequencing used immunoSEQ multiplex PCR; TCRdb keeps in-frame clones, though not all of them. This table holds roughly 79,000 clones, 65% to 85% found once. The sequenced sample was peripheral blood. All receptors derive from a man aged 55 to 70 with active or convalescent COVID-19. Each CDR3 is given with its conserved first and last residue. Each record gives: V gene, D gene, clone size, CDR3 length, J gene, CDR3 DNA, CDR3 protein. D genes are given only for firm matches. Some rows mark clone size as missing; the rest say once, few, many or name a class of expanded clone.

TRBV4-1	NA	NA	18	TRBJ1-3	TGCGCCAGCAGCCAAGATACTGGGGGGGCGTTTTTCGAAAACACCATATATTTT	CASSQDTGGAFFENTIYF
TRBV30	TRBD2	NA	16	TRBJ2-5	TGTGCCTGGAGTAAAGGGACTAGCGGGGGGTACGAGACCCAGTACTTC	CAWSKGTSGGYETQYF
TRBV29-1	NA	few	14	TRBJ1-2	TGCAGCGTTGAAAATGACTTTTGGATCGGTGGCTACACCTTC	CSVENDFWIGGYTF
TRBV18	TRBD1	NA	16	TRBJ1-1	TGTGCCAGCTCACGTGGGGACAGCGGCAGGAACACTGAAGCTTTCTTT	CASSRGDSGRNTEAFF
TRBV2	NA	NA	13	TRBJ2-3	TGTGCCAGCAACATCGAAGGCACAGATACGCAGTATTTT	CASNIEGTDTQYF
TRBV6-5	NA	NA	14	TRBJ1-1	TGTGCCAGCAGTTATCAGTATCAGAACACTGAAGCTTTCTTT	CASSYQYQNTEAFF
TRBV29-1	TRBD1	NA	14	TRBJ1-1	TGCAGCGTTGGTCGAGGGGGCATGAACACTGAAGCTTTCTTT	CSVGRGGMNTEAFF
TRBV7-8	NA	NA	15	TRBJ1-5	TGTGCCAGCAGCCGATCTGAGGGTTTAGATCAGCCCCAGCATTTT	CASSRSEGLDQPQHF
TRBV9	TRBD2	NA	16	TRBJ2-7	TGTGCCAGCAGCCCCCGGGGGGAGGTCCCTTCCTACGAGCAGTACTTC	CASSPRGEVPSYEQYF
TRBV18	NA	NA	16	TRBJ2-7	TGTGCCAGCTCACCCACCCTCAGGGGAGCAATGGACGAGCAGTACTTC	CASSPTLRGAMDEQYF
TRBV5-1	NA	NA	18	TRBJ1-3	TGCGCCAGCAGCTTGGCTCCAGACAGGTACCTCTCTGGAAACACCATATATTTT	CASSLAPDRYLSGNTIYF
TRBV14	NA	NA	19	TRBJ1-5	TGTGCCAGCAGCCAAGAGAGCCACGAGAGCCTTTATAGCAATCAGCCCCAGCATTTT	CASSQESHESLYSNQPQHF
TRBV7-3	TRBD1	few	13	TRBJ1-2	TGTGCCAGCAGCCCATCAGGGGGTTATGGCTACACCTTC	CASSPSGGYGYTF
TRBV6-2/TRBV6-3	NA	NA	13	TRBJ1-1	TGTGCCAGCAGTTATATACAGGACACTGAAGCTTTCTTT	CASSYIQDTEAFF
TRBV6-2/TRBV6-3	TRBD2	NA	15	TRBJ2-3	TGTGCCAGCAGCGAGCCGGCTAGCGGGTCGAATACGCAGTATTTT	CASSEPASGSNTQYF
TRBV7-6	NA	NA	16	TRBJ1-3	TGTGCCAGCAGCGCCGGACAGTCGAACTCTGGAAACACCATATATTTT	CASSAGQSNSGNTIYF
TRBV7-9	NA	NA	15	TRBJ2-1	TGTGCCAGCAGCTTCGAGAGGCCGTCCTACAATGAGCAGTTCTTC	CASSFERPSYNEQFF
TRBV21-1	NA	NA	16	TRBJ1-1	TGTGCCAGCAGCAATGAGAATTACTCCCCGAACACTGAAGCTTTCTTT	CASSNENYSPNTEAFF
TRBV5-1	NA	NA	15	TRBJ2-5	TGCGCCAGCAGCTTGGGGGCTAGCGCACAAGAGACCCAGTACTTC	CASSLGASAQETQYF
TRBV6-6	TRBD1	NA	12	TRBJ2-7	TGTGCCAGCAGTTACGTGGGACAGGCTTCATTCTTC	CASSYVGQASFF
TRBV20-1	NA	NA	11	TRBJ2-7	TGCAGTGCTAGAGAATCCCTAAATGAGTACTTC	CSARESLNEYF
TRBV6-5	NA	few	15	TRBJ1-1	TGTGCCAGCAGTTATCTAGGCCGTCGGGGCACTGAAGCTTTCTTT	CASSYLGRRGTEAFF
TRBV5-4	TRBD2	NA	17	TRBJ2-2	TGTGCCAGCACCGTTGCTGCGGGGGGGCAGGGAACCGGGGAGCTGTTTTTT	CASTVAAGGQGTGELFF
TRBV24-1	TRBD1	NA	14	TRBJ2-5	TGTGCCACCAGTGATCGGGGACAGGGGGTGGCCCAGTACTTC	CATSDRGQGVAQYF
TRBV10-2	NA	NA	12	TRBJ1-2	TGCGCCAGCAGTGAAAGGAGCTATGGCTACACCTTC	CASSERSYGYTF
TRBV15	NA	once	15	TRBJ1-1	TGTGCCACCAGCAGAGATGTCGGACAGAACACTGAAGCTTTCTTT	CATSRDVGQNTEAFF
TRBV15	TRBD1	NA	16	TRBJ1-6	TGTGCCACCAGCAGAGTCCGACAGGGTGGGAGAGGACCCCTCCACTTT	CATSRVRQGGRGPLHF
TRBV6-5	NA	NA	14	TRBJ1-1	TGTGCCAGCAGTTACTCGGACACCGCCTTTGAAGCTTTCTTT	CASSYSDTAFEAFF
TRBV10-3	TRBD1	NA	13	TRBJ1-3	TGTGCCATCGCACAGGGGCAGGGAAACACCATATATTTT	CAIAQGQGNTIYF
TRBV18	NA	NA	14	TRBJ2-5	TGTGCCAGCTCCCCGGGGACAACCCAAGAGACCCAGTACTTC	CASSPGTTQETQYF
TRBV11-2	TRBD2	NA	19	TRBJ2-1	TGTGCCAGCAGCGGCCCTAGGTTAGCGGGGGGGAGCTCCTACAATGAGCAGTTCTTC	CASSGPRLAGGSSYNEQFF
TRBV18	NA	NA	13	TRBJ2-7	TGTGCCAGCTCACTACAGAGTCTCGACGAGCAGTACTTC	CASSLQSLDEQYF
TRBV6-6	TRBD1	few	15	TRBJ1-5	TGTGCCAGCAGGGCTGGGACAGGGAGCAATCAGCCCCAGCATTTT	CASRAGTGSNQPQHF
TRBV6-1	TRBD1	once	15	TRBJ2-7	TGTGCCAGCAGACTAATACAGGGGGGACCCTACGAGCAGTACTTC	CASRLIQGGPYEQYF
TRBV7-6	TRBD1	few	14	TRBJ2-7	TGTGCCAGCAGCTTAGAGGACAGGGGATACGAGCAGTACTTC	CASSLEDRGYEQYF
TRBV6-5	NA	NA	15	TRBJ2-1	TGTGCCAGCCGACCCCAGGGTGGCTCCTACAATGAGCAGTTCTTC	CASRPQGGSYNEQFF
TRBV18	TRBD1	NA	14	TRBJ2-3	TGTGCCAGCTCGCAGGGGGATGTTCCAGATACGCAGTATTTT	CASSQGDVPDTQYF
TRBV7-3	TRBD1	NA	19	TRBJ2-6	TGTGCCAGCAGCTTAACGGGGACAGGGCTTCTCTCTGGGGCCAACGTCCTGACTTTC	CASSLTGTGLLSGANVLTF
TRBV2	NA	once	17	TRBJ1-5	TGTGCCAGCAGTGAATGGGGGCAGGGGCCTAGCAATCAGCCCCAGCATTTT	CASSEWGQGPSNQPQHF